This T cell receptor (beta chain) was recorded in a study of control samples from healthy donors and cancer patients. Germline CDR1 and CDR2: SGHNT and YYREEE (reference sequence). The CDR3 extends over 15 amino acids. The germline V and J ends were trimmed by 5 bases and 4 bases, with 17 bases remaining between them. TCRdb's table, derived via immunoSEQ multiplex PCR, lists solely in-frame clones and lacks some. The sample carries around 57,000 clones, 91% recorded once. The chain is built from TRBV5-4 and TRBJ2-3; D possibly corresponds to TRBD2 (6 bases). Sequencing used PBMCs. This receptor was obtained from a man aged 25-45 years with colorectal cancer. CDR3 sequence reads: CASRGWGGASDTQYF. The CDR3, as DNA: TGTGCCAGCAGGGGGTGGGGCGGGGCTTCAGATACGCAGTATTTT.